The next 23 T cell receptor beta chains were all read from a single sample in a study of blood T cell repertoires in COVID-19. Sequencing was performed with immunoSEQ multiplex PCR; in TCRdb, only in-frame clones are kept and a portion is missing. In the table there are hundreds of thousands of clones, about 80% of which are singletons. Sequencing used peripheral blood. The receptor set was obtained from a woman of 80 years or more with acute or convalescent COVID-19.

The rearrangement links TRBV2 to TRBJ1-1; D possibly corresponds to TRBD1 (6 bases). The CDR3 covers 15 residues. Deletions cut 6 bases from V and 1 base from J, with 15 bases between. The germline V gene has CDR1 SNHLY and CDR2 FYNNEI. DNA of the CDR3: TGTGCCAGCAGCGCCACAGGGAACCCGAACACTGAAGCTTTCTTT. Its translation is CASSATGNPNTEAFF.

The CDR3 protein is CASSRSAVQETQYF. The CDR3 nucleotides read TGCGCCAGCAGCCGATCAGCGGTACAAGAGACCCAGTACTTC. This chain uses TRBV4-1 with TRBJ2-5; D perhaps matches TRBD2 (5 bases). CDR1 and CDR2 (germline): MGHRA, YSYEKL. V shed 4 bases and J shed 2 bases, with 11 bases lying between them. This CDR3 spans 14 amino acids.

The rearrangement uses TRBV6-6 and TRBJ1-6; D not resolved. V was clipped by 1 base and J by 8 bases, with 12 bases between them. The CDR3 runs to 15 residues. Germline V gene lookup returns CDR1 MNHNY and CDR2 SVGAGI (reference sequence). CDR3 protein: CASSYFTNLDSPLHF. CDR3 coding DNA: TGTGCCAGCAGTTACTTCACGAATTTAGATTCACCCCTCCACTTT.

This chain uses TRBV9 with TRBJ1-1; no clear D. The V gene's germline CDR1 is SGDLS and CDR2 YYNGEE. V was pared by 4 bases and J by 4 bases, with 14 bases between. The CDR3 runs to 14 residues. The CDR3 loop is CASSLLSTSTEAFF. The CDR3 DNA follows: TGTGCCAGCAGCCTCCTGAGCACGTCCACTGAAGCTTTCTTT.

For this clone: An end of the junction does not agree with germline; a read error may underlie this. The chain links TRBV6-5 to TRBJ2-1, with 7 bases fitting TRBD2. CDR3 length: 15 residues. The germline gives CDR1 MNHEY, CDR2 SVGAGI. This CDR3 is CASSYRPASGTRMIF. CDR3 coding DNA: TGTGCCAGCAGTTACCGACCGGCGAGCGGGACGAGGATGATCTTC.

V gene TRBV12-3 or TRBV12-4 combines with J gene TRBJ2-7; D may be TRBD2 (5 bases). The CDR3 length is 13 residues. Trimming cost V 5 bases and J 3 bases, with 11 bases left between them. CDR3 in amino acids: CASSTRTVYEQYF. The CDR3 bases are TGTGCCAGCAGTACGCGGACTGTCTACGAGCAGTACTTC.

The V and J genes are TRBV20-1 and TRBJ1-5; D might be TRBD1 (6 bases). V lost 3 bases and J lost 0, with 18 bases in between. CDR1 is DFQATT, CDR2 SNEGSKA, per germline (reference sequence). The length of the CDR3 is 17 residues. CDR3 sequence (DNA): TGCAGTGCTAGTACCGCGTCCGGGACACCTAGCAATCAGCCCCAGCATTTT. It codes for CSASTASGTPSNQPQHF.

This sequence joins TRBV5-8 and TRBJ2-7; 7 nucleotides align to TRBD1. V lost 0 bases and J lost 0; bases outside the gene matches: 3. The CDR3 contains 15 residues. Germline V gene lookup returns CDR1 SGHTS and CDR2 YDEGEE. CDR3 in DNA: TGTGCCAGCAGCTTGGGGACAGGATACTCCTACGAGCAGTACTTC. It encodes CASSLGTGYSYEQYF.

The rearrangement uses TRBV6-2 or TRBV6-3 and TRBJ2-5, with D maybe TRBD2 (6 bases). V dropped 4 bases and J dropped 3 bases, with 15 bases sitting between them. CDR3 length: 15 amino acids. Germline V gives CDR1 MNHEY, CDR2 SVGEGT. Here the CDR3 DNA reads TGTGCCAGCAGTTGGACCGGGACTTCCAAAGAGACCCAGTACTTC. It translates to CASSWTGTSKETQYF.

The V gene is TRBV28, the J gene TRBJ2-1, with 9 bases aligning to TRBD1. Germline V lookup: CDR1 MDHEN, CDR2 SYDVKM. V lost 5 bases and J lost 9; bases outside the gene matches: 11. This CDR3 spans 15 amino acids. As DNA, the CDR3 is TGTGCCAGCAGTCCGGCCGGACAGGGGTTCCCTGAGCAGTTCTTC. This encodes CASSPAGQGFPEQFF.

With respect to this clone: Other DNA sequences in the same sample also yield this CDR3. CDR3 in amino acids: CASSIGGGVTDTQYF. CDR3 nucleotides: TGTGCCAGTAGTATAGGTGGGGGGGTCACAGATACGCAGTATTTT. This chain uses TRBV19 with TRBJ2-3; 7 bases align to TRBD2. The V segment lost 1 base and the J segment 2 bases; nucleotides outside the gene matches: 3. Germline CDR1 is LNHDA and CDR2 is SQIVND (reference sequence). This CDR3 has 15 residues.

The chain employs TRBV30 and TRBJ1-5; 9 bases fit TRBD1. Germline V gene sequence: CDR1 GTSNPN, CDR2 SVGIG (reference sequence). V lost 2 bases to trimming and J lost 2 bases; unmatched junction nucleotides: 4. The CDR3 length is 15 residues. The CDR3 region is CAWSLGTGRNQPQHF. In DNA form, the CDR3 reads TGTGCCTGGAGTCTCGGGACAGGGCGCAATCAGCCCCAGCATTTT. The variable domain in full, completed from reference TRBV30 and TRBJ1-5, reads SQTIHQWPATLVQPVGSPLSLECTVEGTSNPNLYWYRQAAGRGLQLLFYSVGIGQISSEVPQNLSASRPQDRQFILSSKKLLLSDSGFYLCAWSLGTGRNQPQHFGDGTRLSIL.

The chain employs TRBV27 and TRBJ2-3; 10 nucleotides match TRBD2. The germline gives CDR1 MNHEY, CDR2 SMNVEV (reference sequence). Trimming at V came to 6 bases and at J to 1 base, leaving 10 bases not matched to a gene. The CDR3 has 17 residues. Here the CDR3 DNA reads TGTGCCAGCAGCGGAAATAGCGGGGGGTGGGGCACAGATACGCAGTATTTT. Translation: CASSGNSGGWGTDTQYF.

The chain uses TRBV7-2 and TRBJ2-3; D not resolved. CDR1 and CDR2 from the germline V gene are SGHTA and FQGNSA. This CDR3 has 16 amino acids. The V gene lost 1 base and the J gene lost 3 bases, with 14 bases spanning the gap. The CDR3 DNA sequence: TGTGCCAGCAGCTTAGGTTCTAGTGCCCCGACAGATACGCAGTATTTT. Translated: CASSLGSSAPTDTQYF. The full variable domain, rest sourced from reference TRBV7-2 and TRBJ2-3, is GAGVSQSPSNKVTEKGKDVELRCDPISGHTALYWYRQSLGQGLEFLIYFQGNSAPDKSGLPSDRFSAERTGGSVSTLTIQRTQQEDSAVYLCASSLGSSAPTDTQYFGPGTRLTVL.

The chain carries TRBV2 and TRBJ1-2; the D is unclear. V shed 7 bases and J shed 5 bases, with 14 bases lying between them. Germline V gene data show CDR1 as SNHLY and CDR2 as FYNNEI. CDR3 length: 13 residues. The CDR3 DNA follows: TGTGCCAGCAACCAAGCGGCGGGGTATGGCTACACCTTC. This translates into CASNQAAGYGYTF.

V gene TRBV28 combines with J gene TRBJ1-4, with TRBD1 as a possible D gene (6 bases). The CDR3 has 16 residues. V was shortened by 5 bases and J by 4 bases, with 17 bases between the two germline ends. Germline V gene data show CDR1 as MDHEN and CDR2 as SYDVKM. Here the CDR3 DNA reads TGTGCCAGCAGTCCCCCAATAGGGGGGGTTAATGAAAAACTGTTTTTT. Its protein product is CASSPPIGGVNEKLFF.

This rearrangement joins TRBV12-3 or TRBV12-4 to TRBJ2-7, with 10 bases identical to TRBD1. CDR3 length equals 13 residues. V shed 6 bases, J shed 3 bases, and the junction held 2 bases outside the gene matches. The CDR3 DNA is TGTGCCAGCAGCCGGACAGGGGGCTACGAGCAGTACTTC. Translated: CASSRTGGYEQYF.

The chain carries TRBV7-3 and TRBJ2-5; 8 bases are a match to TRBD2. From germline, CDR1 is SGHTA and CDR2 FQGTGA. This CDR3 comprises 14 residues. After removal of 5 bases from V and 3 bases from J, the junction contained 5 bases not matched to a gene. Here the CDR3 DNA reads TGTGCCAGCAGCCGAGGAGCGGGGGAAGAGACCCAGTACTTC. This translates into CASSRGAGEETQYF.

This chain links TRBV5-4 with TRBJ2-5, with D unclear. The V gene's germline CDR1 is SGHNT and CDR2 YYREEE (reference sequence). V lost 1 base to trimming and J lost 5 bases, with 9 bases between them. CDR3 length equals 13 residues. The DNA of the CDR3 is TGTGCCAGCAGCTTGAGTCGTGCGGAGACCCAGTACTTC. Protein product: CASSLSRAETQYF.

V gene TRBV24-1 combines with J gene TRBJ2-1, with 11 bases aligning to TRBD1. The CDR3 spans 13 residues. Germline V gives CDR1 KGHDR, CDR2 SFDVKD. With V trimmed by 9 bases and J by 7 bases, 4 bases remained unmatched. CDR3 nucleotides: TGTGCCACCCAGGGACAGGGGGTGAATGAGCAGTTCTTC. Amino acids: CATQGQGVNEQFF.

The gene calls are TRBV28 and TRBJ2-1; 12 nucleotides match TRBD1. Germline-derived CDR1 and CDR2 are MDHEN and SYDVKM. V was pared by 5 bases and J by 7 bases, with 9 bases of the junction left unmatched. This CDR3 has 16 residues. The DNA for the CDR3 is TGTGCCAGCAGTCACTCGGGACAGGGGGCGGATAATGAGCAGTTCTTC. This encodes CASSHSGQGADNEQFF. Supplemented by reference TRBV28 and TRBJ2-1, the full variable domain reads DVKVTQSSRYLVKRTGEKVFLECVQDMDHENMFWYRQDPGLGLRLIYFSYDVKMKEKGDIPEGYSVSREKKERFSLILESASTNQTSMYLCASSHSGQGADNEQFFGPGTRLTVL.

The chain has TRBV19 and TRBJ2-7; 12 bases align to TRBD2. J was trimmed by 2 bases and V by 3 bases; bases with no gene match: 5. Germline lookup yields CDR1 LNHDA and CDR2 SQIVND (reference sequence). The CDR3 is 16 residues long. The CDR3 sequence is CASSIETSGGTYEQYF. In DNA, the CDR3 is TGTGCCAGTAGTATTGAAACTAGCGGGGGGACCTACGAGCAGTACTTC.

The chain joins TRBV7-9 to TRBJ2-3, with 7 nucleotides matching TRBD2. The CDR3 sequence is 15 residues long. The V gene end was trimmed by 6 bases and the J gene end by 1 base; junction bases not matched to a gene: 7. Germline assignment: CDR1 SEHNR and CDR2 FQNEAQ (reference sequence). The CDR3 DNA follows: TGTGCCAGCAGGTCAGCGGGACCTCGCACAGATACGCAGTATTTT. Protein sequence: CASRSAGPRTDTQYF.